This T cell receptor beta chain was sequenced in a study of T cells after yellow fever vaccination. Study observations and caveats: The secondary response showed a weaker magnitude and a faster peak, day 5 versus 15. Only a small proportion of the clonotypes turned up in both the CD4 and the CD8 compartments, likely arising from convergent recombination.

UMIs were added to TCR cDNA along with a universal primer site when it was made by 5'RACE template switching. TCRdb ran MiXCR on the 5' RACE reads and lists one entry per CDR3 protein. The table lists 300,000 to 450,000 distinct CDR3 sequences, roughly 7.5% of them singletons. Germline V gene data show CDR1 as LGHDT and CDR2 as YNNKEL (reference sequence). V dropped 0 bases and J dropped 7 bases, with 4 bases sitting between them. CDR3 length: 13 residues. This clonotype was seen only a few times. Its antigen is still unknown. This TCR was sampled from a man between 18 and 29 years old who received the YFV17D yellow fever vaccine. Specimen: PBMCs, collected around 45 days after the first yellow fever vaccination. This chain uses TRBV3-1 with TRBJ1-6, with unresolved D. Here the CDR3 DNA reads TGTGCCAGCAGCCAAGATGAGAATTCACCCCTCCACTTT. Translated: CASSQDENSPLHF. Looking up the rest from reference TRBV3-1 and TRBJ1-6 gives the full variable domain: DTAVSQTPKYLVTQMGNDKSIKCEQNLGHDTMYWYKQDSKKFLKIMFSYNNKELIINETVPNRFSPKSPDKAHLNLHINSLELGDSAVYFCASSQDENSPLHFGNGTRLTVT.